Below are 18 T cell receptor beta chains sequenced from a single sample in a study of T cell repertoires and Cas9 in healthy adults. Generated by immunoSEQ multiplex PCR, the TCRdb table keeps only in-frame clones and is missing some. Among approximately 14,000 clones listed, around 86% were seen once. Sequenced: Tregs (CD4+, CD25+, CD127-, CD137-, CD154-) from PBMCs; culture status not recorded. The source of these receptors is a human donor in good health.

The rearrangement joins TRBV15 to TRBJ2-5; maybe TRBD2 (6 bases). The CDR3 extends over 12 amino acids. Trimming removed 5 bases from V and 5 bases from J, with 9 bases in between. The germline gives CDR1 LNHNV, CDR2 YYDKDF (reference sequence). The CDR3 DNA reads as TGTGCCACCAGCCGGGGGTCGGAGACCCAGTACTTC. It is translated as CATSRGSETQYF.

The V call is TRBV5-1, the J call TRBJ1-1, with TRBD1 as a possible D gene (5 bases). This CDR3 contains 17 residues. CDR1 and CDR2 from the germline V gene are SGHRS and YFSETQ. The V and J ends lost 4 bases and 4 bases respectively, with 23 bases between them. The DNA of the CDR3 is TGCGCCAGCAGCCGCGAGGGACTGCCCCTGGATGGCACTGAAGCTTTCTTT. Protein sequence: CASSREGLPLDGTEAFF.

This clone was observed a few times. The V gene is TRBV14, the J gene TRBJ2-3; 12 bases match TRBD2. The ends lost 1 base at V and 8 bases at J; junction bases unmatched: 4. CDR1 and CDR2 (germline): SGHDN, FVKESK. The CDR3 is made up of 15 amino acids. Here the CDR3 DNA reads TGTGCCAGCAGCCAAGCTAGCGGGGGGGCCGGTACGCAGTATTTT. Its protein product is CASSQASGGAGTQYF.

The V gene is TRBV5-1, the J gene TRBJ1-1; 8 bases line up with TRBD1. This CDR3 has 16 residues. From germline, CDR1 is SGHRS and CDR2 YFSETQ. J gave up 5 bases and V 0 bases, and 9 bases lay outside the gene matches. For the CDR3, the DNA is TGCGCCAGCAGCTTGGGTGCAGGGGGCTTGGAGACTGAAGCTTTCTTT. Protein sequence: CASSLGAGGLETEAFF.

The V gene is TRBV4-1, the J gene TRBJ2-1; TRBD1 matches at 7 bases. CDR1 MGHRA and CDR2 YSYEKL come from the germline V gene. The CDR3 is made up of 12 amino acids. The junction had 4 bases not matched to a gene; V was cut back by 1 base and J by 13 bases. In DNA, the CDR3 is TGCGCCAGCAGCCAAGTTGGGACAGTCCAGTTCTTC. Translated: CASSQVGTVQFF.

This chain uses TRBV6-5 with TRBJ2-5; possibly TRBD1 or TRBD2 for D (5 bases each). V lost 3 bases and J 3 bases, leaving 8 bases between the germline ends. Germline values: CDR1 MNHEY, CDR2 SVGAGI. The CDR3 covers 13 residues. CDR3 region: CASSYGGKETQYF. The DNA of the CDR3 is TGTGCCAGCAGTTATGGGGGTAAAGAGACCCAGTACTTC.

The chain couples TRBV4-1 to TRBJ1-2; TRBD1 is a possible D gene (5 bases). Per germline, CDR1 MGHRA and CDR2 YSYEKL. The CDR3 contains 15 residues. Trimming removed 1 base from V and 2 bases from J, with 11 bases in between. In DNA form, the CDR3 reads TGCGCCAGCAGCCAAGGCCTACAGGAAAACTATGGCTACACCTTC. Its translation is CASSQGLQENYGYTF.

This chain connects TRBV29-1 to TRBJ2-3; the match to TRBD2 covers 12 bases. Germline V gene data show CDR1 as SQVTM and CDR2 as ANQGSEA. The CDR3 runs 17 residues. V gave up 0 bases and J gave up 5 bases; unmatched junction bases: 9. The CDR3 coding sequence is TGCAGCGTTGAAGATCTGGCTAGCGGGGGGGCGGTAGATACGCAGTATTTT. Amino acid sequence: CSVEDLASGGAVDTQYF.

The V call is TRBV15, the J call TRBJ1-2; D call uncertain. V was shortened by 1 base and J by 5 bases, with 5 bases between the two germline ends. The CDR3 is made up of 12 amino acids. Germline CDR1 and CDR2: LNHNV and YYDKDF (reference sequence). The CDR3 DNA is TGTGCCACCAGCAGAGTGGGGTATGGCTACACCTTC. Amino acid sequence: CATSRVGYGYTF.

The chain joins TRBV7-9 to TRBJ2-1, with TRBD2 identical over 13 bases. CDR1 and CDR2 (germline): SEHNR, FQNEAQ (reference sequence). Losses at the gene ends were 5 bases for V and 0 bases for J; bases not matched to a gene: 4. CDR3 length: 17 amino acids. The CDR3 protein is CASSLTSGGHSYNEQFF. In nucleotides, the CDR3 is TGTGCCAGCAGCCTGACTAGCGGGGGGCACTCCTACAATGAGCAGTTCTTC.

J is TRBJ1-2 and V is TRBV19; D remains ambiguous. This CDR3 contains 14 residues. Germline CDR1 and CDR2: LNHDA and SQIVND (reference sequence). With 3 bases removed from V and 8 bases from J, the gap between germline ends came to 16 bases. CDR3 amino acids: CASSILTAFGGYTF. The CDR3 bases are TGTGCCAGTAGTATCCTGACTGCTTTTGGAGGCTACACCTTC.

J is TRBJ1-5 and V is TRBV5-5, with D unclear. The CDR3 extends over 15 amino acids. The V end was cut by 1 base, the J end by 0 bases, with 8 bases between. Germline V lookup: CDR1 SGHKS, CDR2 YYEKEE (reference sequence). CDR3 sequence (DNA): TGTGCCAGCAGCTTGCAACTGTATAGCAATCAGCCCCAGCATTTT. It encodes CASSLQLYSNQPQHF.

This clone was observed a handful of times. The chain carries TRBV7-6 and TRBJ2-7; 9 nucleotides match TRBD1. Germline assignment: CDR1 SGHVS and CDR2 FNYEAQ. The J segment lost 8 bases and the V segment lost 5 bases, leaving 13 bases of the junction unmatched. This CDR3 is 15 amino acids long. CDR3: CASSRGSGTGRQQYF. CDR3 coding DNA: TGTGCCAGCAGCAGGGGGTCCGGGACAGGGCGGCAGCAGTACTTC.

The J gene is TRBJ1-1, the V gene TRBV6-1, with D possibly matching TRBD1 (6 bases). In germline, CDR1 is MNHNS, CDR2 SASEGT. This CDR3 has 14 residues. V was trimmed by 8 bases and J by 2 bases, leaving 15 bases between them. CDR3 protein: CASDTRGSNTEAFF. The CDR3 coding sequence is TGTGCCAGCGATACCAGGGGCTCCAACACTGAAGCTTTCTTT.

The chain recombines TRBV20-1 with TRBJ1-5; D gene uncertain. Germline CDR1 DFQATT, CDR2 SNEGSKA (reference sequence). The V and J ends lost 3 bases and 4 bases respectively, with 4 bases between them. This CDR3 is built from 11 residues. The CDR3 sequence is CSASRNQPQHF. The CDR3 bases are TGCAGTGCTAGCAGGAATCAGCCCCAGCATTTT.

This chain links TRBV5-1 with TRBJ1-1; unclear D gene. Germline V gives CDR1 SGHRS, CDR2 YFSETQ. The germline V and J ends were trimmed by 4 bases and 2 bases, with 9 bases remaining between them. The CDR3 totals 13 residues. CDR3 amino acids: CASSEQRNTEAFF. CDR3 bases: TGCGCCAGCAGCGAGCAAAGAAACACTGAAGCTTTCTTT.

This clone was seen only a few times. The chain has TRBV5-4 and TRBJ2-7; 8 nucleotides line up with TRBD2. The germline CDR1 and CDR2 sequences are SGHNT and YYREEE (reference sequence). V dropped 0 bases and J dropped 6; count of bases not matched to a gene: 5. The CDR3 length is 14 residues. The CDR3 region is CASSLGTSYGEQYF. CDR3 sequence (DNA): TGTGCCAGCAGCTTGGGGACTAGCTATGGCGAGCAGTACTTC.

This clone was seen a handful of times. The chain employs TRBV27 and TRBJ1-2; D uncertain. This CDR3 comprises 13 residues. The germline V gene encodes CDR1 MNHEY and CDR2 SMNVEV (reference sequence). V lost 3 bases and J lost 2, with 7 bases in between. The DNA of the CDR3 is TGTGCCAGCAGTTTCTCGGCGAACTATGGCTACACCTTC. This sequence encodes CASSFSANYGYTF.